The 6 T cell receptor beta chains presented below share a single source sample, sequenced in a study of blood T cell repertoires in COVID-19. Sequencing used immunoSEQ multiplex PCR; TCRdb keeps in-frame clones, though not all of them. The sample has about 440,000 clones, approximately 90% seen once. Input material: PBMCs or T cells enriched from blood (not recorded which). The receptors were gathered from a woman between 18 and 29 years old with acute COVID-19.

The chain recombines TRBV7-9 with TRBJ2-3; maybe TRBD1 (6 bases). There are 15 residues in the CDR3. The germline CDR1 and CDR2 sequences are SEHNR and FQNEAQ (reference sequence). The V gene lost 1 base and the J gene lost 2 bases, with 10 bases spanning the gap. CDR3 loop: CASSLVGQNTDTQYF. The CDR3 bases are TGTGCCAGCAGCTTAGTAGGACAGAACACAGATACGCAGTATTTT.

The chain employs TRBV2 and TRBJ1-1; D may be TRBD1 (6 bases). Per germline, CDR1 SNHLY and CDR2 FYNNEI. This CDR3 comprises 16 residues. V was clipped by 1 base and J by 0 bases, with 12 bases between them. The CDR3 bases are TGTGCCAGCAGTGAAGTCTCAGGGGATATGAACACTGAAGCTTTCTTT. This sequence encodes CASSEVSGDMNTEAFF.

This clone was picked up a small number of times. The rearrangement uses TRBV9 and TRBJ1-2; no reliable D call. Per germline, CDR1 SGDLS and CDR2 YYNGEE. The CDR3 is 13 amino acids. V was shortened by 4 bases and J by 1 base, with 8 bases between the two germline ends. The CDR3 region has the DNA TGTGCCAGCAGCATACAGCTTAACTATGGCTACACCTTC. Encoded protein: CASSIQLNYGYTF.

This chain uses TRBV12-3 or TRBV12-4 with TRBJ2-1, with D unresolved. The CDR3 consists of 12 residues. With 3 bases removed from V and 10 bases from J, the gap between germline ends came to 10 bases. The CDR3 protein is CASSFPLREQFF. DNA of the CDR3: TGTGCCAGCAGTTTCCCTCTCCGGGAGCAGTTCTTC.

The chain is built from TRBV19 and TRBJ1-1, with a possible D match to TRBD1 (5 bases). CDR3 length: 14 amino acids. V gave up 1 base and J gave up 1 base, with 7 bases separating them. The germline V gene has CDR1 LNHDA and CDR2 SQIVND (reference sequence). Here the CDR3 reads CASSIGQQNTEAFF. CDR3 in DNA: TGTGCCAGTAGTATAGGACAGCAGAACACTGAAGCTTTCTTT.

The chain has TRBV7-2 and TRBJ2-1; perhaps TRBD2 as D (5 bases). Deletions cut 0 bases from V and 9 bases from J, with 15 bases between. The length of the CDR3 is 15 residues. From germline, CDR1 is SGHTA and CDR2 FQGNSA. The CDR3 coding sequence is TGTGCCAGCAGCTTAGCGGGAGCCCGGAGTGGTGAGCAGTTCTTC. Protein sequence: CASSLAGARSGEQFF.